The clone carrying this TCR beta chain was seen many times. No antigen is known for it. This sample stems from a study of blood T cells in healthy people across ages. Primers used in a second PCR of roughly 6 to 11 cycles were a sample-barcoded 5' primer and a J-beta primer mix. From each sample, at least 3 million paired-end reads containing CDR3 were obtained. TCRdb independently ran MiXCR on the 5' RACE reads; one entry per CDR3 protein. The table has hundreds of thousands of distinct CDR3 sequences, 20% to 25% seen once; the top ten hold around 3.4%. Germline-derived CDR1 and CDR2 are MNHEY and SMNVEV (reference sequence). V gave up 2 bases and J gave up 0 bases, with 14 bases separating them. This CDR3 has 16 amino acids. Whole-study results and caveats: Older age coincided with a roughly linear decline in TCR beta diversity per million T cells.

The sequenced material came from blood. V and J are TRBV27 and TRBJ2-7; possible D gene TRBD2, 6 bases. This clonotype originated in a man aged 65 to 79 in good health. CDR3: CASSLRRGPSSYEQYF. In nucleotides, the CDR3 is TGTGCCAGCAGTTTACGGAGGGGTCCAAGCTCCTACGAGCAGTACTTC.